This TCR beta chain derives from a study of OX40 agonist ivuxolimab in advanced cancers. Study-level information: With a range of roughly 20 to 85, age averaged 60 years, and 65% to 85% were male.

Sequenced by immunoSEQ multiplex PCR; TCRdb stores in-frame clones only, minus some. Altogether some 90,000 clones are present, about 90% being singletons, with the ten largest covering around 1.1%. Germline CDR1 reads MDHEN; CDR2 reads SYDVKM. V trimming: 6 bases; J trimming: 9 bases; junction bases outside the gene matches: 10. This CDR3 spans 15 amino acids. The material was CD4+ or CD8+ T cells sorted from blood, obtained in a trial of the OX40 agonist ivuxolimab. The origin of this receptor is an adult with an advanced solid tumor such as melanoma, head and neck, liver or kidney cancer. This rearrangement joins TRBV28 to TRBJ2-1; 11 nucleotides match TRBD2. The CDR3 DNA reads as TGTGCCAGCAGGTCACCCGGGACTAGCGGCATTGAGCAGTTCTTC. As protein: CASRSPGTSGIEQFF. The full variable domain, with the rest looked up from reference TRBV28 and TRBJ2-1, is DVKVTQSSRYLVKRTGEKVFLECVQDMDHENMFWYRQDPGLGLRLIYFSYDVKMKEKGDIPEGYSVSREKKERFSLILESASTNQTSMYLCASRSPGTSGIEQFFGPGTRLTVL.